This TCR beta chain is from a study of T cell changes during pregnancy in multiple sclerosis. TCRdb's copy holds only in-frame clones and misses some; the assay was immunoSEQ multiplex PCR. The data hold roughly 40,000 clones, with 70% to 90% observed a single time. This clone is termed medium-sized. CDR1 is LGHNA, CDR2 YSLEER, per germline. V shed 0 bases and J shed 0 bases, with 6 bases lying between them. The CDR3 runs 16 residues. This receptor was taken from a female donor with multiple sclerosis, enrolled in a pregnancy study. V usage is TRBV4-3 and J usage is TRBJ2-6; D ambiguous. The source material was CD8+ T cells from peripheral blood mononuclear cells, sampled in the first trimester of pregnancy. The CDR3: CASSQDYGSGANVLTF. The DNA for the CDR3 is TGCGCCAGCAGCCAAGATTACGGCTCTGGGGCCAACGTCCTGACTTTC.